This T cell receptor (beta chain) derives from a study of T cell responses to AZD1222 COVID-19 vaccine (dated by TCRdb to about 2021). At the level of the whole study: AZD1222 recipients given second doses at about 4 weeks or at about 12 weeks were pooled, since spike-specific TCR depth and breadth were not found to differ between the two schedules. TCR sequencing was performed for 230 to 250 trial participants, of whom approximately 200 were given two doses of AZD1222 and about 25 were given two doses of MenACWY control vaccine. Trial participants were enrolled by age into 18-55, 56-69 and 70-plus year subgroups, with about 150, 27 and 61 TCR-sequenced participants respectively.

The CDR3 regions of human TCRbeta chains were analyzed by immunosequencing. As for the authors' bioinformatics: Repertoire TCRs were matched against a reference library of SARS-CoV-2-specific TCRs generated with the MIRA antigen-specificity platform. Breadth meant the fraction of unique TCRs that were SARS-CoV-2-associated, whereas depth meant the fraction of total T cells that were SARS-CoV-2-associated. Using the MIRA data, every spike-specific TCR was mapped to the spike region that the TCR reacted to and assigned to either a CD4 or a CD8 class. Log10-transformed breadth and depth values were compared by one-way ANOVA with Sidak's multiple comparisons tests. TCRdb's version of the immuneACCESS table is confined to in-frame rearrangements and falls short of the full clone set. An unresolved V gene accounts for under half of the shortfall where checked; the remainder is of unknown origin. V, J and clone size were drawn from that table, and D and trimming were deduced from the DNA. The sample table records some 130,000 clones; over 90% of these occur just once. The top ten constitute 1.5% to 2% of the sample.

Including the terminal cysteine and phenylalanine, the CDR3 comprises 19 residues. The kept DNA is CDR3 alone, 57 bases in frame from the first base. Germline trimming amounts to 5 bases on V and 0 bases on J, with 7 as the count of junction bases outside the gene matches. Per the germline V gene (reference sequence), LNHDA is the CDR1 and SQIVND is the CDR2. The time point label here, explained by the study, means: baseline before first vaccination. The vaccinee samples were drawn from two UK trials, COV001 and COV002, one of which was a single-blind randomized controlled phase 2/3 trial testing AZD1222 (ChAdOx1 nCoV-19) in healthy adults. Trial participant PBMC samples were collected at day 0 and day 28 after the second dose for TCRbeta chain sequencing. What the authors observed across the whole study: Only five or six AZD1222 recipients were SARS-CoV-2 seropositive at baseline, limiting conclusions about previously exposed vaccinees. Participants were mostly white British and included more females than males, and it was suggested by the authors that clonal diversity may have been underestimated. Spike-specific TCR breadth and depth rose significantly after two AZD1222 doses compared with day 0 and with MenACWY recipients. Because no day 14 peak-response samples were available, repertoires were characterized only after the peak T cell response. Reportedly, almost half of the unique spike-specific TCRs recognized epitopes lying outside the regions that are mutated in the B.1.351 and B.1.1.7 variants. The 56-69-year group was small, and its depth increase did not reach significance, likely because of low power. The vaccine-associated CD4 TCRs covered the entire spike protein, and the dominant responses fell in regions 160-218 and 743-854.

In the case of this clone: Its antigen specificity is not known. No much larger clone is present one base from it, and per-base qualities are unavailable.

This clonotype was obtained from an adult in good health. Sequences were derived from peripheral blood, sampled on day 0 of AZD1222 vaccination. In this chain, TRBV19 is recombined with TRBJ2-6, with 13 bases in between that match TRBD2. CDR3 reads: CASSQGLAGSNSGANVLTF. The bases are TGTGCCAGTAGTCAGGGACTAGCGGGATCAAACTCTGGGGCCAACGTCCTGACTTTC.